This T cell receptor (beta chain) was identified in a study of blood T cell repertoires in COVID-19. Germline CDR1 reads WNHNN; CDR2 reads SYGVQD (reference sequence). This CDR3 comprises 13 residues. The V end was cut by 0 bases, the J end by 3 bases, with 6 bases between. Method: immunoSEQ multiplex PCR; TCRdb's copy keeps in-frame clones and lacks some. The sample shows tens of thousands of clones, approximately 88% of them seen only once. The specimen was peripheral blood. The origin of this receptor is a woman of 80 years or more with acute or convalescent COVID-19. This chain links TRBV10-1 with TRBJ2-7; possibly TRBD2 for D (6 bases). The CDR3 DNA sequence: TGCGCCAGCAGTGAGTCGGGACTCTACGAGCAGTACTTC. It encodes CASSESGLYEQYF.